The table lists the clone carrying this T cell receptor beta chain with many counts. Its antigen remains unidentified. Little can be read into the size of this beta chain, an off-target read in a library designed for alpha chains. TCRdb re-derived calls from the 5' RACE reads in MiXCR, one entry per CDR3 protein. The sample lists 7,500 or so distinct CDR3 sequences, 11% to 15% seen once, with 7% to 9% in the top ten. Sample time point: sample taken at primary tumor resection. The authors sequenced whole RNA from tumor, nontumor lung or frozen PBMC without sorting. Looked up from germline, CDR1 is LGHNT and CDR2 is FRNRAP. The CDR3 totals 16 residues. The V end lost 7 bases, the J end lost 1 base, and 18 bases lay between the germline ends. These data originate in a study of spatial heterogeneity in lung cancer. Whole-study findings and limits: Tracking of tumor mutation counts was seen in expanded intratumoral alpha and beta TCR counts.

The receptor comes from a female donor with early-stage non-small cell lung cancer. V is TRBV12-5 and J is TRBJ2-3; D is possibly TRBD2 (6 bases). This material consisted of lung tumor tissue, taken at surgery. CDR3 region: CASAGRGSWGTDTQYF. In DNA, the CDR3 is TGTGCTAGTGCCGGTCGGGGGAGTTGGGGCACAGATACGCAGTATTTT. The full variable domain, rest sourced from reference TRBV12-5 and TRBJ2-3, is DARVTQTPRHKVTEMGQEVTMRCQPILGHNTVFWYRQTMMQGLELLAYFRNRAPLDDSGMPKDRFSAEMPDATLATLKIQPSEPRDSAVYFCASAGRGSWGTDTQYFGPGTRLTVL.